This passage covers 28 T cell receptor beta chains from one sample sequenced in a study of spatial heterogeneity in lung cancer. TCRdb re-analysed the 5' RACE reads in MiXCR, keeping a single row per CDR3 protein. The sample contains approximately 12,000 distinct CDR3 sequences, approximately 6.2% of which appear only once. The time point denotes: sample taken at primary tumor resection. Material for sequencing was whole RNA from tumor, nontumor lung or frozen PBMC, left unsorted. Source: normal lung tissue next to the tumor, taken at surgery. The receptor source for this set is a male donor with early-stage non-small cell lung cancer.

This clonotype was observed at least ten times. A library made for alpha chains picked up this beta chain off target, so its size means little. The chain links TRBV20-1 to TRBJ2-1; D is unclear. The CDR3 length is 15 residues. CDR1 is DFQATT and CDR2 is SNEGSKA in the germline V gene (reference sequence). Trimming shortened V by 7 bases and J by 8 bases, and 24 bases separated the two germline ends. The CDR3 DNA is TGCAGTGTGGTATTTTGGCGGCCGCCTTTACATGAGCAGTTCTTC. It is translated as CSVVFWRPPLHEQFF.

In its sample, this clonotype was seen many times. This beta chain is an unintended read in a library built for alpha chains; its size means little. V usage is TRBV20-1 and J usage is TRBJ2-1, with 9 bases fitting TRBD2. The ends lost 7 bases at V and 2 bases at J; junction bases unmatched: 3. Germline values: CDR1 DFQATT, CDR2 SNEGSKA (reference sequence). The CDR3 loop spans 13 amino acids. This CDR3 reads CSVPSGTYNEQFF. The CDR3, as DNA: TGCAGTGTCCCTAGCGGGACCTACAATGAGCAGTTCTTC.

This clonotype is categorized as large. Since it is a stray read in a library aimed at alpha chains, this beta chain has a size that is not meaningful. This sequence joins TRBV12-3 or TRBV12-4 and TRBJ2-1, with 9 bases matching TRBD1. This CDR3 is 15 amino acids long. The trim removed 6 bases at V and 6 bases at J, leaving 9 bases unmatched. The CDR3 DNA reads TGTGCCAGCAGCCTCAACAGGGGGCAGGTCAATGAGCAGTTCTTC. Translation: CASSLNRGQVNEQFF.

At least ten counts were recorded for this clonotype. This beta chain lies outside the target of a library built for alpha chains; its clone size means little. The chain couples TRBV29-1 to TRBJ2-1; TRBD1 matches at 7 bases. CDR1 SQVTM and CDR2 ANQGSEA come from the germline V gene. After removal of 7 bases from V and 3 bases from J, the junction contained 3 bases not matched to a gene. This CDR3 has 12 residues. The CDR3 region has the DNA TGCAGCGCCCGGGACAGCTACAATGAGCAGTTCTTC. It is translated as CSARDSYNEQFF.

Within the sample, this clonotype is medium-sized. Since the library was made to target alpha chains, this beta chain is a stray read and its abundance is not meaningful. The V gene is TRBV6-5, the J gene TRBJ2-2; 8 bases map to TRBD1. CDR3 length: 17 residues. The V gene end was trimmed by 4 bases and the J gene end by 1 base; junction bases not matched to a gene: 8. Germline assignment: CDR1 MNHEY and CDR2 SVGAGI. In DNA, the CDR3 is TGTGCCAGCAGTTCCTTATCCGGGACAGGGAACACCGGGGAGCTGTTTTTT. As protein: CASSSLSGTGNTGELFF.

This clonotype was counted ten times or more. Being off target in a library aimed at alpha chains, this beta chain has a size of little meaning. V is TRBV7-2 and J is TRBJ2-5; no reliable D call. This CDR3 is built from 13 residues. With 3 bases removed from V and 3 bases from J, the gap between germline ends came to 8 bases. Germline V gene sequence: CDR1 SGHTA, CDR2 FQGNSA. The DNA of the CDR3 is TGTGCCAGCAGCTTCGATACGGAAGAGACCCAGTACTTC. Encoded protein: CASSFDTEETQYF.

Many counts were recorded for this clonotype. This beta chain came through as a stray read in a library set up for alpha chains, and its size says little. This chain joins TRBV3-1 and TRBJ2-7, with TRBD2 matching over 8 bases. This CDR3 is built from 15 residues. With V trimmed by 4 bases and J by 2 bases, 7 bases remained unmatched. CDR1 is LGHDT, CDR2 YNNKEL, per germline (reference sequence). The CDR3 loop reads CASSPPGTRTYEQYF. The CDR3 bases are TGTGCCAGCAGCCCCCCCGGGACTAGAACCTACGAGCAGTACTTC.

On this clonotype: This beta chain slipped into a library made for alpha chains as a stray read, so its size is not meaningful. The chain employs TRBV12-3 or TRBV12-4 and TRBJ2-3; the D is unclear. This CDR3 comprises 12 residues. V gave up 7 bases and J gave up 3 bases, with 8 bases separating them. CDR3 loop: CASTNETDTQYF. As DNA, the CDR3 is TGTGCCAGCACGAACGAAACAGATACGCAGTATTTT.

This clonotype appeared many times. A library made for alpha chains picked up this beta chain off target, so its size means little. The chain carries TRBV11-2 and TRBJ1-4, with 7 bases aligning to TRBD1. The CDR3 is made up of 15 amino acids. Unmatched junction bases numbered 7, after V lost 5 bases and J lost 4 bases. Germline V gene sequence: CDR1 SGHAT, CDR2 FQNNGV. The CDR3 is CASSPRTGNNEKLFF. The CDR3 nucleotides are TGTGCCAGCAGCCCCAGGACAGGCAATAATGAAAAACTGTTTTTT.

Many counts were recorded for this clonotype. In a library made to pick up alpha chains, this beta chain is a stray read with a size that means little. V is TRBV14 and J is TRBJ1-5, with D hard to call. This CDR3 region has 13 residues. Per germline, CDR1 SGHDN and CDR2 FVKESK. V lost 1 base, J lost 6 bases, and 7 bases lay in between. Here the CDR3 reads CASSQGEGQPQHF. In DNA form, the CDR3 reads TGTGCCAGCAGCCAAGGAGAGGGTCAGCCCCAGCATTTT.

Comment on this clonotype: A much more abundant neighbour one base away suggests this may be a read error. Lacking the conserved final phenylalanine or tryptophan, this CDR3 likely reflects a read error. With the library built for alpha chains, this beta chain is off target and its frequency is not meaningful. The rearrangement uses TRBV27 and TRBJ2-7; D possibly corresponds to TRBD2 (6 bases). The germline V gene encodes CDR1 MNHEY and CDR2 SMNVEV (reference sequence). The CDR3 sequence is 16 residues long. V was shortened by 2 bases and J by 0 bases, with 14 bases between the two germline ends. CDR3 residues: CASSLGSRGYSYEQYY. The CDR3 DNA reads as TGTGCCAGCAGTTTAGGATCGCGGGGTTACTCCTACGAGCAGTACTAC.

This clonotype was observed many times. This beta chain turned up in a library designed for alpha chains; as an off-target read, its abundance says little. The chain joins TRBV5-6 to TRBJ2-1; D is uncertain. V lost 0 bases, J lost 4 bases, and 11 bases lay in between. This CDR3 is 15 amino acids long. CDR1 and CDR2 (germline): SGHDT, YYEEEE. The CDR3 loop reads CASSLGVGIYNEQFF. Written as DNA, the CDR3 is TGTGCCAGCAGCTTGGGAGTGGGGATTTACAATGAGCAGTTCTTC.

The sample holds many counts of this clonotype. This beta chain represents an off-target read in a library built for alpha chains; its size is of limited meaning. This chain joins TRBV20-1 and TRBJ2-7, with D tentatively TRBD1 (5 bases). V was pared by 0 bases and J by 7 bases, with 13 bases between. The CDR3 has 13 residues. From germline, CDR1 is DFQATT and CDR2 SNEGSKA (reference sequence). CDR3: CSARDRGGLEQYF. The CDR3, as DNA: TGCAGTGCTAGAGATAGGGGCGGTCTTGAGCAGTACTTC.

This clonotype is labeled as medium-sized (0.01 to 0.1%). This beta chain was picked up by a library intended for alpha chains and is off target, so its count carries little meaning. The chain employs TRBV11-3 and TRBJ2-1; the D gene is possibly TRBD1 (5 bases). The CDR3 length is 14 residues. The V gene lost 5 bases and the J gene lost 2 bases, with 10 bases spanning the gap. Germline V gives CDR1 SGHNT, CDR2 YENEEA. The CDR3 loop reads CASSVGETYNEQFF. The CDR3 DNA reads as TGTGCCAGCAGCGTAGGGGAAACCTACAATGAGCAGTTCTTC.

This clonotype was seen at least ten times. Being off target in a library aimed at alpha chains, this beta chain has a size of little meaning. The V and J genes are TRBV12-3 or TRBV12-4 and TRBJ2-2, with D uncertain. Trimming shortened V by 2 bases and J by 6 bases, and 7 bases separated the two germline ends. The CDR3 is made up of 13 amino acids. CDR3 loop: CASSLNSAGELFF. The CDR3 nucleotides are TGTGCCAGCAGTTTAAATTCGGCCGGGGAGCTGTTTTTT.

A word on this clonotype: Because this beta chain is a stray read in a library intended to capture alpha chains, its abundance should not be given much weight. The chain uses TRBV5-1 and TRBJ2-2; D unclear. The CDR3 consists of 14 residues. V lost 2 bases to trimming and J lost 0 bases, with 5 bases between them. The germline gives CDR1 SGHRS, CDR2 YFSETQ. DNA for the CDR3: TGCGCCAGCAGCTTAGGAGCGAACACCGGGGAGCTGTTTTTT. This translates into CASSLGANTGELFF.

In this sample, this clonotype turned up many times. Because the library targeted alpha chains, this beta chain is an off-target read whose size means little. The V call is TRBV29-1, the J call TRBJ2-5; TRBD2 agrees at 7 bases. The V and J ends lost 1 base and 3 bases, in that order; junction bases with no gene match: 2. The CDR3 contains 13 residues. The germline gives CDR1 SQVTM, CDR2 ANQGSEA. The CDR3 sequence is CSVEGGGEETQYF. The CDR3, as DNA: TGCAGCGTTGAAGGGGGAGGGGAAGAGACCCAGTACTTC.

This clonotype was seen at least ten times. This beta chain is an off-target read within a library intended for alpha chains, so its frequency means little. CDR3 region: CASSLRPGTGELFF. Written as DNA, the CDR3 is TGTGCCAGCAGCTTACGTCCGGGAACCGGGGAGCTGTTTTTT. This chain links TRBV11-2 with TRBJ2-2, with a possible D match to TRBD2 (5 bases). Trimming took off 2 bases at V and 5 bases at J, with 9 bases between the two ends. Per germline, CDR1 SGHAT and CDR2 FQNNGV. CDR3 size: 14 residues.

In this sample, this clonotype turned up many times. The library was designed around alpha chains, so this beta chain is a stray read whose abundance carries little weight. The rearrangement links TRBV11-3 to TRBJ2-3; D call uncertain. CDR1 and CDR2 (germline): SGHNT, YENEEA. Deletions cut 1 base from V and 2 bases from J, with 10 bases between. The CDR3 has 15 residues. As DNA, the CDR3 is TGTGCCAGCAGCTTAGCGAGGTCATACACAGATACGCAGTATTTT. Amino acids: CASSLARSYTDTQYF.

Points on this clonotype: The library was prepared for alpha chains; this beta chain is a stray read, so its frequency means little. The chain combines TRBV20-1 with TRBJ2-1, with 10 bases that match TRBD2. CDR1 and CDR2 (germline): DFQATT, SNEGSKA (reference sequence). The V and J ends lost 0 bases and 6 bases, in that order; junction bases with no gene match: 14. The CDR3 extends over 18 amino acids. The CDR3 spells CSARDRFSASGRVNEQFF. The CDR3 coding sequence is TGCAGTGCTAGAGATCGATTTAGCGCTAGCGGGAGAGTCAATGAGCAGTTCTTC.

In this sample, this clonotype turned up many times. This beta chain appears as a stray read in a library generated for alpha chains; its size is not informative. The chain recombines TRBV3-1 with TRBJ2-2; D may be TRBD1 (5 bases). Between the trimmed V and J ends, which lost 1 base and 5 bases, there was a span of 5 bases. This CDR3 has 13 amino acids. From germline, CDR1 is LGHDT and CDR2 YNNKEL (reference sequence). CDR3 residues: CASSQAGTGELFF. For the CDR3, the DNA is TGTGCCAGCAGCCAAGCAGGGACCGGGGAGCTGTTTTTT.

About this clonotype: This beta chain lies outside the target of a library built for alpha chains; its clone size means little. The chain has TRBV7-2 and TRBJ2-3, with 9 positions matching TRBD1. CDR1 and CDR2 (germline): SGHTA, FQGNSA. Trimming cost V 5 bases and J 5 bases; bases outside gene matches: 8. The CDR3 sequence is 15 residues long. The CDR3 DNA follows: TGTGCCAGCAGCCAATTCACAGGGGGCTTAGATACGCAGTATTTT. It encodes CASSQFTGGLDTQYF.

In regard to this clonotype: This beta chain is off target for a library built for alpha chains, so its abundance means little. The rearrangement links TRBV5-5 to TRBJ2-1, with unresolved D. This CDR3 spans 16 amino acids. V lost 0 bases, J lost 8 bases, and 18 bases lay in between. Germline CDR1 is SGHKS and CDR2 is YYEKEE (reference sequence). The CDR3 here is CASSLGWPSAGDEQFF. CDR3 in DNA: TGTGCCAGCAGCTTGGGTTGGCCATCGGCCGGCGATGAGCAGTTCTTC.

This clonotype has at least ten counts. The size of this beta chain means little, since it is a stray read in a library made for alpha chains. The chain uses TRBV6-5 and TRBJ1-3, with 9 nucleotides matching TRBD1. The CDR3 consists of 16 residues. Trimming took 4 bases from V and 7 from J; bases not matched to a gene: 11. The germline V gene encodes CDR1 MNHEY and CDR2 SVGAGI. CDR3 residues: CASSFTRTGVKNTIYF. Here the CDR3 DNA reads TGTGCCAGCAGTTTTACAAGGACAGGGGTGAAGAACACCATATATTTT.

This clonotype was counted ten times or more. The library was designed around alpha chains, so this beta chain is a stray read whose abundance carries little weight. CDR3 nucleotide sequence: TGTGCCAGCAGTGAACAGGGCTCTAATGAAAAACTGTTTTTT. Protein product: CASSEQGSNEKLFF. The rearrangement uses TRBV25-1 and TRBJ1-4; weak D call: TRBD1 (5 bases). The CDR3 sequence is 14 residues long. CDR1 MGHDK and CDR2 SYGVNS come from the germline V gene. The V end was cut by 2 bases, the J end by 3 bases, with 7 bases between.

This clonotype showed up many times. Since it is a stray read in a library aimed at alpha chains, this beta chain has a size that is not meaningful. The V and J genes are TRBV6-1 and TRBJ2-7, with a tentative D call TRBD1 (5 bases). The germline V gene encodes CDR1 MNHNS and CDR2 SASEGT. V was clipped by 3 bases and J by 5 bases, with 11 bases between them. The length of the CDR3 is 13 residues. The CDR3 protein is CASSDGAGNEQYF. CDR3 in DNA: TGTGCCAGCAGTGATGGGGCAGGGAACGAGCAGTACTTC.

The sample holds a few counts of this clonotype. The library was prepared for alpha chains; this beta chain is a stray read, so its frequency means little. The chain carries TRBV15 and TRBJ2-3; D might be TRBD2 (6 bases). V lost 4 bases and J 0 bases, leaving 11 bases between the germline ends. Germline V lookup: CDR1 LNHNV, CDR2 YYDKDF (reference sequence). The CDR3 totals 15 residues. The chain's CDR3 is CATSKEGPSTDTQYF. Written as DNA, the CDR3 is TGTGCCACCAGCAAGGAGGGCCCTAGCACAGATACGCAGTATTTT.

This clonotype was found a few times. This beta chain is an off-target read within a library intended for alpha chains, so its frequency means little. The V gene is TRBV10-3, the J gene TRBJ2-5; TRBD1 matches at 10 bases. This CDR3 has 16 amino acids. Germline-derived CDR1 and CDR2 are ENHRY and SYGVKD. V shed 3 bases, J shed 4 bases, and the junction held 8 bases outside the gene matches. The CDR3, as DNA: TGTGCCATCAGTGACCCCCGGACAGGGGGTTTAGAGACCCAGTACTTC. Its protein is CAISDPRTGGLETQYF.